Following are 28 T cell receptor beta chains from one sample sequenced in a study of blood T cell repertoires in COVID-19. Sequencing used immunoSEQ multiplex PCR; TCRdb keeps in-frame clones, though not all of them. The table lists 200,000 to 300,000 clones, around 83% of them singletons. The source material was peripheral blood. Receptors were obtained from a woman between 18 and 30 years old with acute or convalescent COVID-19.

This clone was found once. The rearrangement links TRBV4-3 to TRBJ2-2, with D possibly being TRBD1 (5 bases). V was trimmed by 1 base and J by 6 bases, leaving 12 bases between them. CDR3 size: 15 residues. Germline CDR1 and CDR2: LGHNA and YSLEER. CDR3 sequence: CASSQGSGWAGELFF. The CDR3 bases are TGCGCCAGCAGCCAAGGGTCAGGGTGGGCCGGGGAGCTGTTTTTT.

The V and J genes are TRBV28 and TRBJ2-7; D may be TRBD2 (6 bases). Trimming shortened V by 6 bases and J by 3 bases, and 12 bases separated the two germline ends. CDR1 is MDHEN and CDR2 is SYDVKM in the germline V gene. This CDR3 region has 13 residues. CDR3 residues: CASRETRFYEQYF. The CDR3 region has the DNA TGTGCCAGCAGAGAGACTAGGTTCTACGAGCAGTACTTC.

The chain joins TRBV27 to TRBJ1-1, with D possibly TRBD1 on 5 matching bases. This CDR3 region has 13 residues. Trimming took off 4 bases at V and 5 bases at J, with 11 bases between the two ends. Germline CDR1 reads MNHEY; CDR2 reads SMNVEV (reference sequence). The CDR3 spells CASSSGEGTEAFF. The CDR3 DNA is TGTGCCAGCAGTTCGGGGGAAGGGACTGAAGCTTTCTTT.

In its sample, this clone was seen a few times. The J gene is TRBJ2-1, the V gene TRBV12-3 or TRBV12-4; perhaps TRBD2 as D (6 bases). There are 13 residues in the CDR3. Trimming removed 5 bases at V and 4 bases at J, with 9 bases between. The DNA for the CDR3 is TGTGCCAGCAGTGGGGAGGAGTACAATGAGCAGTTCTTC. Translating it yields CASSGEEYNEQFF.

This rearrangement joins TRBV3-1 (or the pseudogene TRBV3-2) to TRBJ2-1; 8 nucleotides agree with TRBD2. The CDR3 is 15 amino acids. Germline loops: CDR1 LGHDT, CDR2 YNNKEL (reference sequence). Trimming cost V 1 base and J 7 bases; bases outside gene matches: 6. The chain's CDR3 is CASSQAGGLTNEQFF. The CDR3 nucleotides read TGTGCCAGCAGCCAAGCGGGAGGGCTTACTAATGAGCAGTTCTTC.

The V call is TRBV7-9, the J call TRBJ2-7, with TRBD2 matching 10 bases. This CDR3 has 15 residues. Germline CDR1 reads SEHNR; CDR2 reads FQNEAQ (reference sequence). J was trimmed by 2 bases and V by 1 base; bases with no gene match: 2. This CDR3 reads CASSLGLAGAYEQYF. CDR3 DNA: TGTGCCAGCAGCTTAGGCCTAGCGGGGGCCTACGAGCAGTACTTC.

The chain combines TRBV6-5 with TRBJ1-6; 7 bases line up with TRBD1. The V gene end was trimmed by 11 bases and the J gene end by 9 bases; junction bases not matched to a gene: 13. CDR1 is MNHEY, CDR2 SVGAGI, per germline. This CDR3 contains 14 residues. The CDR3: CASPENPGGSPLHF. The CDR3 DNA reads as TGTGCCTCTCCCGAGAATCCAGGGGGTTCACCCCTCCACTTT.

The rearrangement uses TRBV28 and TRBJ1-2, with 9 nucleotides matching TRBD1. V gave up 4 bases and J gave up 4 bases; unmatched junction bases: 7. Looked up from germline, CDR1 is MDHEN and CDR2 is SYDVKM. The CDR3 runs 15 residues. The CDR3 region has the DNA TGTGCCAGCAGTTCCCAAGGACAGGGGAGCTATGGCTACACCTTC. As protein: CASSSQGQGSYGYTF.

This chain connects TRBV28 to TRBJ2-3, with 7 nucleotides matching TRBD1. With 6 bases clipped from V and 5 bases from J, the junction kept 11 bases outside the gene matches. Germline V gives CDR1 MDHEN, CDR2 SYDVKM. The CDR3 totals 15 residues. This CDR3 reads CASSHQGQPGDTQYF. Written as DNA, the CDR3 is TGTGCCAGCAGCCACCAGGGACAGCCTGGAGATACGCAGTATTTT.

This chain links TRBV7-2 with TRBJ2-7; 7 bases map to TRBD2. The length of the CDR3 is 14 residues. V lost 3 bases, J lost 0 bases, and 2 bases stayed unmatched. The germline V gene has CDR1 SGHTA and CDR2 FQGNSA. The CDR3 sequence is CASSFAGVSYEQYF. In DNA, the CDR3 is TGTGCCAGCAGCTTCGCGGGAGTCTCCTACGAGCAGTACTTC.

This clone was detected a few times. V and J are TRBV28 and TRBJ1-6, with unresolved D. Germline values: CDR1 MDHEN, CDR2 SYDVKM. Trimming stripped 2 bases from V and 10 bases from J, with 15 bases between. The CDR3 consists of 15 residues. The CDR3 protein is CASSLGPGGKSPLHF. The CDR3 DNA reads TGTGCCAGCAGTTTAGGGCCAGGAGGGAAATCACCCCTCCACTTT.

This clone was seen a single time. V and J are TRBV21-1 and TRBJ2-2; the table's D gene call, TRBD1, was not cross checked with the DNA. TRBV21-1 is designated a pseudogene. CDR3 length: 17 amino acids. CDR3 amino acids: CASSKSGTLSNTGELFF. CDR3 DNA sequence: TGTGCCAGCAGCAAATCAGGGACACTTTCGAACACCGGGGAGCTGTTTTTT.

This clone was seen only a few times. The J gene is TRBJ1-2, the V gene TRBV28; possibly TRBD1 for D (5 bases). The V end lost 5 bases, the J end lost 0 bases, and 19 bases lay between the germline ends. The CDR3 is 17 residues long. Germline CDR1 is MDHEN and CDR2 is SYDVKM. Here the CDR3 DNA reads TGTGCCAGCAGTGTCCTCCCAGGGAAGAAAACTAACTATGGCTACACCTTC. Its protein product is CASSVLPGKKTNYGYTF.

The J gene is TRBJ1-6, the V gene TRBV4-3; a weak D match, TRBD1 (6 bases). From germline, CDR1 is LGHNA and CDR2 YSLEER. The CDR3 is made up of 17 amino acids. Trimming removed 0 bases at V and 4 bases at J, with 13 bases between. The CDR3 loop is CASSQDKGTLYNSPLHF. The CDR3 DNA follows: TGCGCCAGCAGCCAAGATAAGGGGACACTTTATAATTCACCCCTCCACTTT.

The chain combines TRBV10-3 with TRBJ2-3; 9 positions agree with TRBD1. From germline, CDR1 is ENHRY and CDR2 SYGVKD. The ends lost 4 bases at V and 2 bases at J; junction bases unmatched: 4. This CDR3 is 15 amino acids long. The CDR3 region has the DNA TGTGCCATCAGTGGGACAGGGGATATCACAGATACGCAGTATTTT. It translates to CAISGTGDITDTQYF.

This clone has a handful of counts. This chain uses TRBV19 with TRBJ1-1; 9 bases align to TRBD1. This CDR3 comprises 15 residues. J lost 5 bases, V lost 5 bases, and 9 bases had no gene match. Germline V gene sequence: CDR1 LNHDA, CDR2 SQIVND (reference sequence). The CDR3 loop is CASSVQQGARTEAFF. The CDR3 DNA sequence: TGTGCCAGTAGTGTACAACAGGGGGCGCGTACTGAAGCTTTCTTT.

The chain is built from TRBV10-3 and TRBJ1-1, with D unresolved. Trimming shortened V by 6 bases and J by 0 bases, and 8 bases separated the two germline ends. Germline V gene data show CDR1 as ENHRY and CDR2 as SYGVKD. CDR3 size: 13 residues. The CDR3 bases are TGTGCCATCAGCCGCGTTATGAACACTGAAGCTTTCTTT. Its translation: CAISRVMNTEAFF.

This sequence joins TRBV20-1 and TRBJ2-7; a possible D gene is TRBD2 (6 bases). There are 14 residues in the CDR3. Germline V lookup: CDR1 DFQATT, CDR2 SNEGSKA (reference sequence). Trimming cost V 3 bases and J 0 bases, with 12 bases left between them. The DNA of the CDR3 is TGCAGTGCTAGTAAGGGACTTCACTCCTACGAGCAGTACTTC. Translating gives CSASKGLHSYEQYF.

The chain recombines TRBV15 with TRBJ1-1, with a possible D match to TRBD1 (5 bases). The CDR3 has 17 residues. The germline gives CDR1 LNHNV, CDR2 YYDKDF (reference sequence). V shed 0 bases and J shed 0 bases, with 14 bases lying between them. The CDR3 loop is CATSRDSGGELNTEAFF. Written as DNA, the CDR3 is TGTGCCACCAGCAGAGATTCTGGGGGGGAATTGAACACTGAAGCTTTCTTT. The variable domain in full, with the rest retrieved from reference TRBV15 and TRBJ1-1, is DAMVIQNPRYQVTQFGKPVTLSCSQTLNHNVMYWYQQKSSQAPKLLFHYYDKDFNNEADTPDNFQSRRPNTSFCFLDIRSPGLGDTAMYLCATSRDSGGELNTEAFFGQGTRLTVV.

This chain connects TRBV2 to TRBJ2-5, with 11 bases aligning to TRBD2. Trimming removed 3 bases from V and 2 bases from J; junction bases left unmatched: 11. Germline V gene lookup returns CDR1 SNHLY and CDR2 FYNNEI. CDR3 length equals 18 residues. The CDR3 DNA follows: TGTGCCAGCAGTGATTCGGGGGCTAGCGGGAGGCAGCAAGAGACCCAGTACTTC. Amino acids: CASSDSGASGRQQETQYF.

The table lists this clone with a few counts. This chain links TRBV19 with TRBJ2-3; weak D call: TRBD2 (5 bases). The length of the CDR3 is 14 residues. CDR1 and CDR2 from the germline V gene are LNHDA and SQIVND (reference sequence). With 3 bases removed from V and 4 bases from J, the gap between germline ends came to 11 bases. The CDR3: CASSMANGADTQYF. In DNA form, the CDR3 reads TGTGCCAGTAGTATGGCCAACGGGGCAGATACGCAGTATTTT.

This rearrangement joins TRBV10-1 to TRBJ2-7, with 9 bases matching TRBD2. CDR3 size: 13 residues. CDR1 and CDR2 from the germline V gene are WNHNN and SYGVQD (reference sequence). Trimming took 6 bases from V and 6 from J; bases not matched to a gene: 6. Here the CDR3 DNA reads TGCGCCAGCAGCCAATCACTAGCGGGCGAGCAGTACTTC. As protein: CASSQSLAGEQYF.

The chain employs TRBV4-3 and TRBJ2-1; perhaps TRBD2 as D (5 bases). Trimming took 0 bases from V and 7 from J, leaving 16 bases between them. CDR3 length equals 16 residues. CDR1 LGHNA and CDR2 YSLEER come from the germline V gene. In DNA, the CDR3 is TGCGCCAGCAGCCAAGACTCGTGGAGAACTAGGAATGAGCAGTTCTTC. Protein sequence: CASSQDSWRTRNEQFF.

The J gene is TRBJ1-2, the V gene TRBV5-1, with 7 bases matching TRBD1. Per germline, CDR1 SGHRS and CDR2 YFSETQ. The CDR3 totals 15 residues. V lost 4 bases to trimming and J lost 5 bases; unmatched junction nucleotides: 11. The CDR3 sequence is CASSPGAGGGYGYTF. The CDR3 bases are TGCGCCAGCAGCCCGGGAGCAGGGGGTGGGTATGGCTACACCTTC.

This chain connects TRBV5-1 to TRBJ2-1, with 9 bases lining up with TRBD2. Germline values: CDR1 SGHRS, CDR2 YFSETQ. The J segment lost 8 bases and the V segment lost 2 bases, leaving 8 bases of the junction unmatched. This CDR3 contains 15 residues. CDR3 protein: CASSLRAGGPDEQFF. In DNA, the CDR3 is TGCGCCAGCAGCTTAAGGGCGGGAGGGCCCGATGAGCAGTTCTTC.

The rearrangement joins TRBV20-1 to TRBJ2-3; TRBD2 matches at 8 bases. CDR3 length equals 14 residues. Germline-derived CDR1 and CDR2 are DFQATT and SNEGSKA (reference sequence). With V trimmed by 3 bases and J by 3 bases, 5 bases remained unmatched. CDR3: CSASDSGRTDTQYF. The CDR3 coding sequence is TGCAGTGCTAGTGACAGCGGGAGAACAGATACGCAGTATTTT.

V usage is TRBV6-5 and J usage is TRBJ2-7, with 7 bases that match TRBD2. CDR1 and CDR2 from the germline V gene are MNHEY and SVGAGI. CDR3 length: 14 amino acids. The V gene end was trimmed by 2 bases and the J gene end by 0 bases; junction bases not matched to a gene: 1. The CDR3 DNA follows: TGTGCCAGCAGTTACGGGACTAACTCCTACGAGCAGTACTTC. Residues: CASSYGTNSYEQYF.

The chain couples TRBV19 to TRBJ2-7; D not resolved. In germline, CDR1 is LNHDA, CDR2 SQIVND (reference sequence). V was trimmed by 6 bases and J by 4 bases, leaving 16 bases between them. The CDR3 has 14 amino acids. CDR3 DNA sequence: TGTGCCAGTAGCCCGACATTCCCGTCTTACGAGCAGTACTTC. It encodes CASSPTFPSYEQYF. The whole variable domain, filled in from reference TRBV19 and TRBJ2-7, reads DGGITQSPKYLFRKEGQNVTLSCEQNLNHDAMYWYRQDPGQGLRLIYYSQIVNDFQKGDIAEGYSVSREKKESFPLTVTSAQKNPTAFYLCASSPTFPSYEQYFGPGTRLTVT.